This TCR beta chain came from a study of cytomegalovirus exposure and HLA in healthy donors. A word on this clone: Its antigen is still unknown.

Regarding the study as a whole: Usually a TCR sequence was rare, but some public TCRs were found in many donors. The TCR clusters that emerged in the first cohort tended, a later analysis found, to co-occur in the approximately 110 validation repertoires. It was approximately 150 TCR beta chains that were listed as cytomegalovirus-associated.

The CDR3 runs 15 residues. Germline lookup yields CDR1 MNHEY and CDR2 SMNVEV (reference sequence). V lost 5 bases, J lost 4 bases, and 8 bases stayed unmatched. Repertoires were generated with immunoSEQ multiplex PCR, while TCRdb's copy carries only in-frame clones and drops some. The repertoire includes 76,000 or so clones, approximately 93% of them detected once, and roughly 3.3% sits in the top ten. A roughly 120-subject validation cohort, separate from the 666-subject first cohort, supplied the donors. The chain joins TRBV27 to TRBJ1-2; 9 bases are a match to TRBD1. The receptor was isolated from a woman aged 18-29 years in good health and CMV-seropositive. The sample taken for sequencing was PBMCs. In DNA, the CDR3 is TGTGCCAGCAGTCCGGACAGGGGATGGGGCTATGGCTACACCTTC. Protein: CASSPDRGWGYGYTF.